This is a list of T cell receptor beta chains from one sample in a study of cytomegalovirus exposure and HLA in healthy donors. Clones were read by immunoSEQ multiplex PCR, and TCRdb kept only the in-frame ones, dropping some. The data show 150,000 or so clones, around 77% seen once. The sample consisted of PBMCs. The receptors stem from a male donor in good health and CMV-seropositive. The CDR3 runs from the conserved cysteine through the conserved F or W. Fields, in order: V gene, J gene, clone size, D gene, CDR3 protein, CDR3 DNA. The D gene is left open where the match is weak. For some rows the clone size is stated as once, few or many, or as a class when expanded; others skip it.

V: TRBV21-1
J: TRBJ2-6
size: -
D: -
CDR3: CASSGHLGGANVLTF
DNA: TGTGCCAGCAGCGGACACTTAGGGGGGGCCAACGTCCTGACTTTC

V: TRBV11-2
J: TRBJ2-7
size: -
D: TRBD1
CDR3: CASSLGTGGYEQYF
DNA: TGTGCCAGCAGCCTCGGGACAGGGGGCTACGAGCAGTACTTC

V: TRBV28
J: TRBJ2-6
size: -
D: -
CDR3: CASSLSGSGANVLTF
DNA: TGTGCCAGCAGTTTATCCGGTTCTGGGGCCAACGTCCTGACTTTC

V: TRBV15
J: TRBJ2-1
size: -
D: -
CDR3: CATSRVGAGSYNEQFF
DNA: TGTGCCACCAGCAGAGTAGGAGCGGGCTCCTACAATGAGCAGTTCTTC

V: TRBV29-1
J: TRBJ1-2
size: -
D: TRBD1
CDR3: CSVEGRGGTGRDGYTF
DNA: TGCAGCGTTGAAGGGAGAGGTGGGACAGGGAGGGATGGCTACACCTTC

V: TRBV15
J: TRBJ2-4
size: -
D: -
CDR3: CATSGLRDKNIQYF
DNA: TGTGCCACCAGCGGTCTCCGGGACAAAAACATTCAGTACTTC

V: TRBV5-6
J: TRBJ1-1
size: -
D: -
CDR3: CASSLTGRNTEAFF
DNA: TGTGCCAGCAGCTTAACAGGGAGGAACACTGAAGCTTTCTTT

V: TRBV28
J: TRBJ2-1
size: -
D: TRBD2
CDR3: CASSETSGRGNEQFF
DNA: TGTGCCAGCAGCGAGACTAGCGGGAGAGGCAATGAGCAGTTCTTC

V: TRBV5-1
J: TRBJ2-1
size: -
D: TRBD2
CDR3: CASSLALAGAYEQFF
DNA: TGCGCCAGCAGCTTGGCGTTAGCGGGAGCATATGAGCAGTTCTTC

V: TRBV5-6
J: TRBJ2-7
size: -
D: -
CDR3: CASSPARERREQYF
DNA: TGTGCCAGCAGCCCTGCGAGGGAACGGCGCGAGCAGTACTTC

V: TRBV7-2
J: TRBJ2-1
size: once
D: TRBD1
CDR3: CASSLELTGGFF
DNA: TGTGCCAGCAGCTTAGAACTGACAGGGGGGTTCTTC

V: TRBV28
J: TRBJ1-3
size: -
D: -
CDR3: CASRREAGNTIYF
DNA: TGTGCCAGCAGACGGGAGGCTGGAAACACCATATATTTT

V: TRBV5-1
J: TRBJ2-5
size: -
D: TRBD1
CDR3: CASSRPQGETQYF
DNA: TGCGCCAGCAGTCGACCACAGGGGGAGACCCAGTACTTC

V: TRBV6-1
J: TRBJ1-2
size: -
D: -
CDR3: CASSQYRGLLYGYTF
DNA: TGTGCCAGCAGCCAATATAGGGGACTTCTCTATGGCTACACCTTC

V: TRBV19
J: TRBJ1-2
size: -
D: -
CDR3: CASSIAPTEVYGYTF
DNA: TGTGCCAGTAGTATAGCCCCGACAGAAGTTTATGGCTACACCTTC

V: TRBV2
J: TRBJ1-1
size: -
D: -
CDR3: CASILRGANTEAFF
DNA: TGTGCCAGCATTTTACGGGGGGCGAACACTGAAGCTTTCTTT

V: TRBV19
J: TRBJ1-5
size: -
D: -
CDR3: CATDDSNQPQHF
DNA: TGTGCTACAGACGATAGCAATCAGCCCCAGCATTTT

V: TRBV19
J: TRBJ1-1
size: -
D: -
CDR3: CASSMRGIMNTEAFF
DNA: TGTGCCAGTAGTATGAGAGGAATCATGAACACTGAAGCTTTCTTT

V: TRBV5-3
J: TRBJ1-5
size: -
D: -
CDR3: CARSLRGSNQPQHF
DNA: TGTGCCAGAAGCTTGAGGGGTAGCAATCAGCCCCAGCATTTT

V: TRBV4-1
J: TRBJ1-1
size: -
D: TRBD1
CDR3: CASSQFSSGQLNTEAFF
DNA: TGCGCCAGCAGCCAATTTTCGTCGGGACAGTTGAACACTGAAGCTTTCTTT

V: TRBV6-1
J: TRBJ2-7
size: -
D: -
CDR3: CASSEPGSYEQYF
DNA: TGTGCCAGCAGTGAACCGGGTTCCTACGAGCAGTACTTC

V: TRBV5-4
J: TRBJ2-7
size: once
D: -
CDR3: CASSLRASGPYEQYF
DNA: TGTGCCAGCAGCTTGAGGGCGTCAGGGCCCTACGAGCAGTACTTC

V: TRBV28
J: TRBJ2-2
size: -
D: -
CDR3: CASSRLITSRTGELFF
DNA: TGTGCCAGCAGCCGACTGATAACGTCGAGGACCGGGGAGCTGTTTTTT

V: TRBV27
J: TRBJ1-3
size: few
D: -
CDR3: CASSLAGLAGNTIYF
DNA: TGTGCCAGCAGTTTAGCTGGGCTCGCTGGAAACACCATATATTTT

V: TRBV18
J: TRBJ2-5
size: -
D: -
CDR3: CASSPKGLAETQYF
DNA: TGTGCCAGCTCCCCCAAAGGGCTAGCAGAGACCCAGTACTTC

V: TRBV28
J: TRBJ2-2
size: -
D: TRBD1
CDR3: CASKAGGTGELFF
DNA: TGTGCCAGCAAGGCAGGGGGCACCGGGGAGCTGTTTTTT

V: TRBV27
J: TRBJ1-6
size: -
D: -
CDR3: CASRVDRRNSPLHF
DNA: TGTGCCAGCAGGGTGGACAGAAGAAATTCACCCCTCCACTTT

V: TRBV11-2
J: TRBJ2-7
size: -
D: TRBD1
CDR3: CASSLRDRLYEQYF
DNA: TGTGCCAGCAGCCTCCGGGACAGACTCTACGAGCAGTACTTC

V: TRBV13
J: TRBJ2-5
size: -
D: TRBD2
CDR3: CASSSPNLAGVSETQYF
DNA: TGTGCCAGCAGCTCACCCAACCTAGCGGGAGTGAGTGAGACCCAGTACTTC

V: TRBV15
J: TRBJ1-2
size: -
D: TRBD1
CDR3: CATSRTGGNYGYTF
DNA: TGTGCCACCAGCAGGACAGGGGGTAACTATGGCTACACCTTC

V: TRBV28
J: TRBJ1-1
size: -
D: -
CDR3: CASSFIPGQPNTEAFF
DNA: TGTGCCAGCAGTTTTATCCCGGGACAACCGAACACTGAAGCTTTCTTT

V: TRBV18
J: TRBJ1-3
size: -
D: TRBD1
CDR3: CASSLGQGSGSGNTIYF
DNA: TGTGCCAGCTCACTTGGACAGGGGAGCGGTTCTGGAAACACCATATATTTT

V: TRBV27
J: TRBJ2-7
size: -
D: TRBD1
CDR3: CASSLKGAEFAGGAYEQYF
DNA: TGTGCCAGCAGTTTAAAAGGAGCTGAGTTCGCAGGGGGTGCCTACGAGCAGTACTTC